The 29 T cell receptor beta chains listed next were all sequenced from one sample in a study of CD8+ T cells in alopecia areata. It was cDNA, reverse transcribed from extracted RNA, that served as the sequencing template. The table came from immunoSEQ multiplex PCR; TCRdb's copy has only in-frame clones and leaves some out. The table lists about 97,000 clones, 35% to 45% of them singletons. Sequencing was performed on CD4+ T cells sorted from blood. These receptors all stem from a human donor with alopecia areata.

This sequence joins TRBV6-5 and TRBJ2-3; tentative D call: TRBD2 (7 bases). Germline CDR1 MNHEY, CDR2 SVGAGI. The CDR3 has 15 residues. Between the trimmed V and J ends, which lost 6 bases and 5 bases, there was a span of 18 bases. The CDR3 reads CASSERGAGIDTQYF. As DNA, the CDR3 is TGTGCCAGCAGCGAACGGGGGGCTGGGATAGATACGCAGTATTTT.

In its sample, this clone was seen a few times. The CDR3 region is CASRLTNTQYF. DNA for the CDR3: TGTGCCAGCAGGCTGACAAATACGCAGTATTTT. This sequence joins TRBV7-9 and TRBJ2-3; D remains ambiguous. Germline CDR1 reads SEHNR; CDR2 reads FQNEAQ (reference sequence). The CDR3 is made up of 11 amino acids. Deletions cut 6 bases from V and 7 bases from J, with 8 bases between.

This clone has just a few counts. The chain combines TRBV14 with TRBJ2-2; D remains ambiguous. Trimming removed 0 bases from V and 0 bases from J, with 2 bases in between. CDR1 is SGHDN, CDR2 FVKESK, per germline. This CDR3 comprises 14 residues. CDR3 DNA: TGTGCCAGCAGCCAAGAAACGAACACCGGGGAGCTGTTTTTT. Amino acid sequence: CASSQETNTGELFF. Filled out from reference TRBV14 and TRBJ2-2, the complete variable domain reads EAGVTQFPSHSVIEKGQTVTLRCDPISGHDNLYWYRRVMGKEIKFLLHFVKESKQDESGMPNNRFLAERTGGTYSTLKVQPAELEDSGVYFCASSQETNTGELFFGEGSRLTVL.

The rearrangement uses TRBV29-1 and TRBJ2-5, with TRBD1 matching over 10 bases. Losses at the gene ends were 5 bases for V and 2 bases for J; bases not matched to a gene: 2. CDR1 is SQVTM and CDR2 is ANQGSEA in the germline V gene. The CDR3 length is 13 residues. The CDR3 reads CSVRQGAQETQYF. The DNA of the CDR3 is TGCAGCGTTAGACAGGGGGCTCAAGAGACCCAGTACTTC.

This clone was observed a handful of times. The chain uses TRBV20-1 and TRBJ1-1, with D tentatively TRBD1 (6 bases). The V end lost 0 bases, the J end lost 10 bases, and 9 bases lay between the germline ends. CDR3 size: 11 residues. Germline lookup yields CDR1 DFQATT and CDR2 SNEGSKA (reference sequence). For the CDR3, the DNA is TGCAGTGCTAGAGACACAGGGCGAGCTTTCTTT. Its translation is CSARDTGRAFF.

This chain uses TRBV7-2 with TRBJ2-1, with 7 nucleotides matching TRBD1. CDR3 length: 13 residues. Trimming removed 3 bases from V and 11 bases from J; junction bases left unmatched: 7. Looked up from germline, CDR1 is SGHTA and CDR2 is FQGNSA. Here the CDR3 reads CASSFGARGQQFF. The CDR3, as DNA: TGTGCCAGCAGCTTCGGGGCGAGGGGGCAGCAGTTCTTC.

The chain recombines TRBV5-1 with TRBJ2-3; no clear D gene. Germline loops: CDR1 SGHRS, CDR2 YFSETQ. V was trimmed by 1 base and J by 0 bases, leaving 0 bases between them. This CDR3 is built from 12 residues. CDR3 bases: TGCGCCAGCAGCTTGAGCACAGATACGCAGTATTTT. This codes for CASSLSTDTQYF.

This clone was observed a handful of times. The CDR3 DNA sequence: TGTGCCTGGAGTGTACTCGATGAAAAACTGTTTTTT. It is translated as CAWSVLDEKLFF. This chain joins TRBV30 and TRBJ1-4; D not certain. Germline V gene sequence: CDR1 GTSNPN, CDR2 SVGIG (reference sequence). This CDR3 has 12 amino acids. V was clipped by 0 bases and J by 6 bases, with 5 bases between them.

The rearrangement links TRBV5-1 to TRBJ1-2; D remains unclear. V gave up 4 bases and J gave up 7 bases, with 17 bases separating them. This CDR3 spans 14 amino acids. Germline CDR1 and CDR2: SGHRS and YFSETQ. CDR3 protein: CASSEGSPVGGYTF. The CDR3 coding sequence is TGCGCCAGCAGCGAGGGATCTCCCGTCGGTGGCTACACCTTC.

The genes are TRBV30 and TRBJ1-5; D gene unclear. The CDR3 spans 16 residues. Per the germline V gene, CDR1 is GTSNPN and CDR2 is SVGIG (reference sequence). The ends were cut back, 2 bases at V and 3 bases at J, with 17 bases in the middle. The CDR3: CAWSRALSEPNQPQHF. In nucleotides, the CDR3 is TGTGCCTGGAGTCGGGCTCTATCTGAACCCAATCAGCCCCAGCATTTT. Full variable domain (remainder filled in from reference TRBV30 and TRBJ1-5): SQTIHQWPATLVQPVGSPLSLECTVEGTSNPNLYWYRQAAGRGLQLLFYSVGIGQISSEVPQNLSASRPQDRQFILSSKKLLLSDSGFYLCAWSRALSEPNQPQHFGDGTRLSIL.

The rearrangement links TRBV6-6 to TRBJ2-5, with D possibly being TRBD1 (6 bases). The CDR3 totals 14 residues. Trimming shortened V by 2 bases and J by 6 bases, and 13 bases separated the two germline ends. Germline lookup yields CDR1 MNHNY and CDR2 SVGAGI (reference sequence). CDR3 DNA: TGTGCCAGCAGTTACGTGGCAGGGGAGAAGACCCAGTACTTC. Its translation is CASSYVAGEKTQYF.

The rearrangement joins TRBV30 to TRBJ2-3; D perhaps matches TRBD1 (6 bases). The CDR3 has 14 amino acids. V lost 3 bases to trimming and J lost 0 bases, with 10 bases between them. In germline, CDR1 is GTSNPN, CDR2 SVGIG (reference sequence). As DNA, the CDR3 is TGTGCCTGGAGCCGGGACACCAGCACAGATACGCAGTATTTT. This encodes CAWSRDTSTDTQYF.

The chain couples TRBV7-9 to TRBJ2-1; TRBD2 might be the D (6 bases). The V end was cut by 3 bases, the J end by 5 bases, with 14 bases between. The CDR3 loop spans 15 amino acids. Germline values: CDR1 SEHNR, CDR2 FQNEAQ (reference sequence). CDR3 DNA: TGTGCCAGCAGCTTTGCCGGGAGAGGTAACAATGAGCAGTTCTTC. It codes for CASSFAGRGNNEQFF.

The V gene is TRBV29-1, the J gene TRBJ2-1; 9 bases agree with TRBD2. The junction had 8 bases not matched to a gene; V was cut back by 4 bases and J by 10 bases. Germline assignment: CDR1 SQVTM and CDR2 ANQGSEA. The CDR3 is made up of 13 amino acids. CDR3 nucleotide sequence: TGCAGCGTTGCTCTCGGTAGCGGGAGCGAGCAGTTCTTC. Amino acids: CSVALGSGSEQFF.

This clone has a handful of counts. The chain has TRBV29-1 and TRBJ1-1; TRBD1 is a possible D gene (6 bases). The germline gives CDR1 SQVTM, CDR2 ANQGSEA. V was clipped by 5 bases and J by 6 bases, with 16 bases between them. This CDR3 is 13 amino acids long. The CDR3 bases are TGCAGCGTTTCCGAAACAGGGAGCGCTGAAGCTTTCTTT. This codes for CSVSETGSAEAFF.

This clone was counted only a few times. The chain links TRBV5-1 to TRBJ2-3, with TRBD2 identical over 9 bases. There are 15 residues in the CDR3. Germline V gene sequence: CDR1 SGHRS, CDR2 YFSETQ. Germline trimming cut 0 bases from V and 3 bases from J; bases unmatched to any gene: 2. The CDR3 DNA is TGCGCCAGCAGCTTGGTAGCGGGAGCGACAGATACGCAGTATTTT. Translated, it gives CASSLVAGATDTQYF.

The rearrangement uses TRBV30 and TRBJ2-5; a possible D gene is TRBD1 (6 bases). The CDR3 loop spans 12 amino acids. Germline V lookup: CDR1 GTSNPN, CDR2 SVGIG (reference sequence). V dropped 6 bases and J dropped 2 bases, with 10 bases sitting between them. CDR3 DNA sequence: TGTGCCTGTGGACAGAATCAAGAGACCCAGTACTTC. Translating it yields CACGQNQETQYF.

The chain is built from TRBV2 and TRBJ2-7; the match to TRBD1 covers 7 bases. Per the germline V gene, CDR1 is SNHLY and CDR2 is FYNNEI. CDR3 size: 14 residues. With 4 bases clipped from V and 3 bases from J, the junction kept 6 bases outside the gene matches. CDR3 in amino acids: CASSATGEGYEQYF. CDR3 coding DNA: TGTGCCAGCAGTGCTACAGGGGAAGGCTACGAGCAGTACTTC.

The V call is TRBV4-1, the J call TRBJ1-4; D uncertain. Trimming removed 0 bases from V and 8 bases from J, with 13 bases in between. This CDR3 is built from 15 residues. CDR1 and CDR2 (germline): MGHRA, YSYEKL. CDR3 region: CASSQDTGSWEKLFF. The DNA for the CDR3 is TGCGCCAGCAGCCAAGATACGGGGTCGTGGGAAAAACTGTTTTTT.

The gene calls are TRBV5-6 and TRBJ1-2; 8 bases are shared with TRBD1. The CDR3 is made up of 13 amino acids. The germline gives CDR1 SGHDT, CDR2 YYEEEE. Losses at the gene ends were 5 bases for V and 7 bases for J; bases not matched to a gene: 7. The CDR3 DNA follows: TGTGCCAGCAGACTGACAGGGGACTCTGGCTACACCTTC. As protein: CASRLTGDSGYTF.

This clone has more than one count but fewer than ten. The rearrangement links TRBV28 to TRBJ1-5, with D hard to call. This CDR3 has 16 amino acids. Looked up from germline, CDR1 is MDHEN and CDR2 is SYDVKM. Trimming stripped 2 bases from V and 0 bases from J, with 11 bases between. The CDR3 is CASSLEQLLSNQPQHF. The CDR3 DNA reads TGTGCCAGCAGTTTAGAGCAGCTTCTTAGCAATCAGCCCCAGCATTTT.

The chain recombines TRBV30 with TRBJ2-2, with a weak D call TRBD2 (6 bases). Per the germline V gene, CDR1 is GTSNPN and CDR2 is SVGIG (reference sequence). The CDR3 is 13 amino acids. Trimming took 1 base from V and 6 from J, leaving 9 bases between them. The CDR3 bases are TGTGCCTGGAGTGCGGGGACTGCCGGGGAGCTGTTTTTT. Its translation is CAWSAGTAGELFF.

In its sample, this clone was seen a few times. The chain couples TRBV7-9 to TRBJ2-5; the D gene is possibly TRBD2 (7 bases). There are 13 residues in the CDR3. The germline CDR1 and CDR2 sequences are SEHNR and FQNEAQ (reference sequence). Deletions cut 5 bases from V and 4 bases from J, with 11 bases between. In DNA form, the CDR3 reads TGTGCCAGCAGCCCGGGGGGCTTAGAGACCCAGTACTTC. The encoded protein is CASSPGGLETQYF.

V and J are TRBV7-2 and TRBJ1-1; D call uncertain. This CDR3 region has 13 residues. The V and J ends lost 3 bases and 1 base respectively, with 6 bases between them. CDR1 is SGHTA, CDR2 FQGNSA, per germline. CDR3 residues: CASSFTENTEAFF. DNA for the CDR3: TGTGCCAGCAGCTTCACAGAGAACACTGAAGCTTTCTTT.

This clone was picked up a small number of times. This chain connects TRBV29-1 to TRBJ2-2; 8 nucleotides match TRBD2. Germline V gene lookup returns CDR1 SQVTM and CDR2 ANQGSEA. Losses at the gene ends were 1 base for V and 2 bases for J; bases not matched to a gene: 12. The CDR3 runs 18 residues. Here the CDR3 reads CSVEAPVRAGVNTGELFF. The CDR3 DNA reads as TGCAGCGTTGAAGCTCCCGTGAGAGCGGGAGTCAACACCGGGGAGCTGTTTTTT.

This chain joins TRBV2 and TRBJ1-6; D gene uncertain. The CDR3 sequence is 16 residues long. Deletions cut 5 bases from V and 7 bases from J, with 18 bases between. Germline V gene lookup returns CDR1 SNHLY and CDR2 FYNNEI. In DNA form, the CDR3 reads TGTGCCAGCAGTCATCCCAACGGACGCGGGAATTCACCCCTCCACTTT. Its protein is CASSHPNGRGNSPLHF.

This clone was seen more than once but under ten times. The V call is TRBV29-1, the J call TRBJ2-5, with D perhaps being TRBD1 or TRBD2 (5 bases each). Trimming stripped 4 bases from V and 5 bases from J, with 17 bases between. The germline CDR1 and CDR2 sequences are SQVTM and ANQGSEA. The CDR3 has 14 residues. CDR3: CSVAFPGLPETQYF. Here the CDR3 DNA reads TGCAGCGTTGCATTCCCGGGGCTCCCGGAGACCCAGTACTTC.

The V call is TRBV2, the J call TRBJ2-7, with unresolved D. This CDR3 comprises 11 residues. CDR1 and CDR2 (germline): SNHLY, FYNNEI. V was cut by 4 bases and J by 4 bases, with 5 bases left in between. In DNA form, the CDR3 reads TGTGCCAGCAGTGTGGAGTACGAGCAGTACTTC. Translating gives CASSVEYEQYF.

This clone has only one observation. The chain recombines TRBV25-1 with TRBJ2-7, with 10 bases matching TRBD1. CDR3 size: 14 residues. Losses at the gene ends were 10 bases for V and 2 bases for J; bases not matched to a gene: 8. Germline V gene lookup returns CDR1 MGHDK and CDR2 SYGVNS. The CDR3 nucleotides are TGTGCCACCCAGAGGGGACAGGGGACCTACGAGCAGTACTTC. It is translated as CATQRGQGTYEQYF.